This T cell receptor (beta chain) originates from a study of shared clonotypes between healthy human individuals. Naive-designated CD8 cells lacked CD45RO, were positively enriched for CCR7, and omitted terminally differentiated effector memory CD45RA+ cells. The V segment lost 10 bases and the J segment 5 bases; nucleotides outside the gene matches: 10. The CDR3 spans 13 residues. CDR1 MNHEY and CDR2 SMNVEV come from the germline V gene (reference sequence). The assay was immunoSEQ multiplex PCR, and TCRdb's table has in-frame clones only and misses some. The sample records under 700,000 clones, around 96% being singletons.

The sequence was obtained from a woman between 25 and 40 years old in good health. The chain has TRBV27 and TRBJ2-7, with 8 nucleotides matching TRBD2. The sequencing input was naive CD8+ T cells sorted from blood. CDR3 nucleotides: TGTGCCACCATTAAAGCGGGAGAAGACGAGCAGTACTTC. Amino acid sequence: CATIKAGEDEQYF.